The 21 T cell receptor beta chains in this list originate from one sample, sequenced in a study of blood T cell repertoires in COVID-19. Produced via immunoSEQ multiplex PCR; TCRdb's table is partial and in-frame only. The profile shows approximately 300,000 clones, 80% to 95% of them singletons. The sequencing input was PBMCs or T cells enriched from blood (not recorded which). The receptor set was obtained from a woman aged 30 to 39 who had recovered from COVID-19.

The chain recombines TRBV30 with TRBJ2-7, with 7 positions matching TRBD2. V was clipped by 3 bases and J by 6 bases; unmatched bases: 8. CDR3 length: 13 residues. Germline V lookup: CDR1 GTSNPN, CDR2 SVGIG (reference sequence). CDR3 in amino acids: CAWRVAGVPEQYF. In DNA, the CDR3 is TGTGCCTGGAGAGTGGCGGGGGTCCCCGAGCAGTACTTC.

V usage is TRBV5-6 and J usage is TRBJ1-1; D gene unclear. The germline gives CDR1 SGHDT, CDR2 YYEEEE. The CDR3 totals 16 residues. V was clipped by 4 bases and J by 0 bases, with 16 bases between them. Written as DNA, the CDR3 is TGTGCCAGCAGCCCTCTCTCCGCGGTGTTGAACACTGAAGCTTTCTTT. Its translation is CASSPLSAVLNTEAFF.

This chain connects TRBV11-1 to TRBJ2-2; the match to TRBD2 covers 12 bases. Trimming removed 3 bases from V and 4 bases from J; junction bases left unmatched: 3. Germline V CDR1 and CDR2: SGHAT, FQDESV (reference sequence). The CDR3 length is 16 residues. The CDR3 protein is CASSFPSGGVTGELFF. For the CDR3, the DNA is TGTGCCAGCAGCTTCCCTAGCGGGGGGGTCACCGGGGAGCTGTTTTTT.

The chain recombines TRBV7-2 with TRBJ1-2, with 7 bases that match TRBD1. CDR1 and CDR2 from the germline V gene are SGHTA and FQGNSA. After removal of 1 base from V and 6 bases from J, the junction contained 8 bases not matched to a gene. The CDR3 sequence is 15 residues long. DNA of the CDR3: TGTGCCAGCAGCTTAGTACCGGGACAGCTGGATGGCTACACCTTC. Its translation is CASSLVPGQLDGYTF.

This chain joins TRBV28 and TRBJ2-3; 13 positions agree with TRBD2. The trim removed 3 bases at V and 4 bases at J, leaving 10 bases unmatched. Germline-derived CDR1 and CDR2 are MDHEN and SYDVKM. The CDR3 has 18 amino acids. CDR3 coding DNA: TGTGCCAGCAGTTTCCCCGGAGGACTAGCGGGAGAGGCAGATACGCAGTATTTT. This codes for CASSFPGGLAGEADTQYF.

The J gene is TRBJ1-2, the V gene TRBV6-5; D gene ambiguous. The CDR3 spans 13 residues. Deletions cut 6 bases from V and 5 bases from J, with 13 bases between. Germline loops: CDR1 MNHEY, CDR2 SVGAGI. This CDR3 reads CASRREGEYGYTF. The CDR3 bases are TGTGCCAGCAGGAGGGAGGGAGAGTATGGCTACACCTTC.

The V gene is TRBV6-5, the J gene TRBJ1-2; 7 positions match TRBD1. Germline assignment: CDR1 MNHEY and CDR2 SVGAGI. This CDR3 has 13 amino acids. V lost 7 bases, J lost 4 bases, and 6 bases stayed unmatched. For the CDR3, the DNA is TGTGCCAGCATTCTGGGGGACAGCTATGGCTACACCTTC. Translating it yields CASILGDSYGYTF.

The genes are TRBV19 and TRBJ2-4, with 12 bases lining up with TRBD1. Looked up from germline, CDR1 is LNHDA and CDR2 is SQIVND (reference sequence). The ends lost 4 bases at V and 3 bases at J; junction bases unmatched: 13. This CDR3 has 19 amino acids. The CDR3 DNA sequence: TGTGCCAGTAGTACCTCACCGGGACAGGGGGCCGTCCTCAAAAACATTCAGTACTTC. Amino acids: CASSTSPGQGAVLKNIQYF.

The J gene is TRBJ1-2, the V gene TRBV12-3 or TRBV12-4; D is undetermined. V shed 8 bases and J shed 8 bases, with 18 bases lying between them. The CDR3 loop spans 13 amino acids. CDR3 sequence: CASSNRVAVGYTF. CDR3 in DNA: TGTGCCAGCTCAAACCGCGTAGCAGTAGGCTACACCTTC.

The genes are TRBV7-9 and TRBJ2-6; unclear D gene. V was cut by 5 bases and J by 2 bases, with 4 bases left in between. Germline V gene sequence: CDR1 SEHNR, CDR2 FQNEAQ (reference sequence). The CDR3 contains 13 residues. Here the CDR3 reads CASSTAGANVLTF. The CDR3 DNA follows: TGTGCCAGCAGCACAGCTGGGGCCAACGTCCTGACTTTC. Filled out from reference TRBV7-9 and TRBJ2-6, the complete variable domain reads DTGVSQNPRHKITKRGQNVTFRCDPISEHNRLYWYRQTLGQGPEFLTYFQNEAQLEKSRLLSDRFSAERPKGSFSTLEIQRTEQGDSAMYLCASSTAGANVLTFGAGSRLTVL.

V usage is TRBV9 and J usage is TRBJ2-1, with TRBD2 identical over 9 bases. There are 15 residues in the CDR3. Germline assignment: CDR1 SGDLS and CDR2 YYNGEE. The J segment lost 4 bases and the V segment lost 3 bases, leaving 5 bases of the junction unmatched. The CDR3 sequence is CASSAGLASYNEQFF. The CDR3 DNA reads TGTGCCAGCAGCGCAGGACTAGCGTCATACAATGAGCAGTTCTTC.

The chain carries TRBV11-2 and TRBJ2-1; 7 bases align to TRBD1. V shed 4 bases, J shed 7 bases, and the junction held 13 bases outside the gene matches. This CDR3 is 16 amino acids long. The V gene's germline CDR1 is SGHAT and CDR2 FQNNGV. This chain's CDR3 is CASSSLRQGIRNEQFF. The CDR3 bases are TGTGCCAGCAGCTCCCTCCGACAGGGAATAAGGAATGAGCAGTTCTTC.

This chain joins TRBV7-6 and TRBJ2-3; maybe TRBD2 (6 bases). Germline V gene data show CDR1 as SGHVS and CDR2 as FNYEAQ. This CDR3 is built from 14 residues. V lost 3 bases and J 6 bases, leaving 13 bases between the germline ends. CDR3 in amino acids: CASSLPSASDTQYF. CDR3 nucleotides: TGTGCCAGCAGCTTGCCTAGCGCCAGCGATACGCAGTATTTT.

This chain joins TRBV28 and TRBJ2-7; D may be TRBD1 (6 bases). This CDR3 contains 12 residues. Germline CDR1 is MDHEN and CDR2 is SYDVKM. V gave up 6 bases and J gave up 4 bases, with 10 bases separating them. The CDR3 loop reads CASRLQGYEQYF. For the CDR3, the DNA is TGTGCCAGCAGGTTACAGGGTTACGAGCAGTACTTC.

This sequence joins TRBV5-4 and TRBJ1-4; D unclear. The CDR3 sequence is 15 residues long. Looked up from germline, CDR1 is SGHNT and CDR2 is YYREEE (reference sequence). V gave up 1 base and J gave up 8 bases, with 15 bases separating them. In DNA form, the CDR3 reads TGTGCCAGCAGCTTGACCGCGCGGGTCGGAGAAAAACTGTTTTTT. This gives the protein CASSLTARVGEKLFF.

The genes are TRBV6-5 and TRBJ1-3, with a possible D match to TRBD1 (5 bases). Trimming removed 8 bases at V and 3 bases at J, with 8 bases between. CDR1 is MNHEY and CDR2 is SVGAGI in the germline V gene. The CDR3 sequence is 12 residues long. In nucleotides, the CDR3 is TGTGCCAGCCAGGGTAGTGGAAACACCATATATTTT. The encoded protein is CASQGSGNTIYF.

The chain is built from TRBV4-1 and TRBJ1-5; 9 bases fit TRBD1. CDR3 length equals 15 residues. V dropped 3 bases and J dropped 4; count of bases not matched to a gene: 4. Per germline, CDR1 MGHRA and CDR2 YSYEKL. As DNA, the CDR3 is TGCGCCAGCAGCCAGACGGGACAGGGAAATCAGCCCCAGCATTTT. Its protein product is CASSQTGQGNQPQHF.

Remarks on this clone: Other DNA sequences of this sample code for an identical CDR3. This chain links TRBV7-2 with TRBJ2-5; 7 bases align to TRBD2. Germline V gene lookup returns CDR1 SGHTA and CDR2 FQGNSA. CDR3 size: 13 residues. V gave up 3 bases and J gave up 3 bases; unmatched junction bases: 1. Written as DNA, the CDR3 is TGTGCCAGCAGCTTTGGGGGGGAAGAGACCCAGTACTTC. This gives the protein CASSFGGEETQYF.

The V call is TRBV7-2, the J call TRBJ2-3, with a weak D call TRBD2 (5 bases). Trimming pared 4 bases from V and 7 bases from J, leaving 12 bases between. Germline V gene sequence: CDR1 SGHTA, CDR2 FQGNSA. CDR3 size: 13 residues. CDR3 coding DNA: TGTGCCAGCAGCTCACCCCCGGGAAATACGCAGTATTTT. It codes for CASSSPPGNTQYF.

This chain joins TRBV29-1 and TRBJ2-1; 9 bases line up with TRBD1. The CDR3 sequence is 13 residues long. Germline CDR1 reads SQVTM; CDR2 reads ANQGSEA. V was clipped by 7 bases and J by 2 bases; unmatched bases: 3. The CDR3 region has the DNA TGCAGCGCCGGGACAGGGACCTACAATGAGCAGTTCTTC. This translates into CSAGTGTYNEQFF.

The chain joins TRBV28 to TRBJ2-1; the D gene is possibly TRBD2 (5 bases). V lost 6 bases and J lost 0, with 15 bases in between. Per germline, CDR1 MDHEN and CDR2 SYDVKM. CDR3 size: 16 residues. In DNA, the CDR3 is TGTGCCAGCAGAGATACTAGGGATAGCTCCTACAATGAGCAGTTCTTC. Amino acid sequence: CASRDTRDSSYNEQFF.